The present TCR beta chain was sequenced within a study of OX40 agonist ivuxolimab in advanced cancers. About the study: Hepatocellular carcinoma, melanoma, renal cell or head and neck cancer occurred in dose-escalation patients. Partial responses were achieved by three patients: one hepatocellular carcinoma, two cutaneous melanoma.

Only in-frame clones appear in the TCRdb table, and some are missing; sequencing was by immunoSEQ multiplex PCR. The data show about 15,000 clones, about 75% seen once. Source: CD4+ or CD8+ T cells sorted from blood, taken in a trial of the OX40 agonist ivuxolimab. The TCR comes from an adult with an advanced solid tumor such as melanoma, head and neck, liver or kidney cancer.

The CDR3 spells CASSPGLAEWYEQYF. As DNA, the CDR3 is TGTGCCAGCAGCCCGGGACTAGCGGAGTGGTACGAGCAGTACTTC. The J gene is TRBJ2-7, the V gene TRBV5-4; 11 nucleotides agree with TRBD2. The CDR3 spans 15 residues. Trimming at V came to 4 bases and at J to 4 bases, leaving 7 bases not matched to a gene. The germline gives CDR1 SGHNT, CDR2 YYREEE (reference sequence).